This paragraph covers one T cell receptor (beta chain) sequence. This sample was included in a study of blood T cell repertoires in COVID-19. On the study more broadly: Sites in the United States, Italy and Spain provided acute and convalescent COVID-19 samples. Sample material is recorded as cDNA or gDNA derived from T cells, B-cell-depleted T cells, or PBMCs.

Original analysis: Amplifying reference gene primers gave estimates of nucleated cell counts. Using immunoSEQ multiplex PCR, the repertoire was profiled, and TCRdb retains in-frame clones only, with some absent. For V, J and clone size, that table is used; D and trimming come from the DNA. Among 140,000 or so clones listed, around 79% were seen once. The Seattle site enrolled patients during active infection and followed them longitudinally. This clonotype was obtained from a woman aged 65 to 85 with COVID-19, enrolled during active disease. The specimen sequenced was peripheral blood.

The CDR3 loop reads CASSLIGEDNQPQHF. The CDR3 region has the DNA TGTGCCAGCAGCTTAATAGGGGAGGACAATCAGCCCCAGCATTTT. The chain links TRBV7-2 to TRBJ1-5; weak D call: TRBD1 (5 bases). This CDR3 is 15 amino acids long. The germline V and J ends were trimmed by 2 bases and 3 bases, with 11 bases remaining between them. Germline loops: CDR1 SGHTA, CDR2 FQGNSA.